The 7 T cell receptor beta chains presented below share a single source sample, sequenced in a study of T-cell reconstitution after alpha-beta-depleted transplantation in children. During its preparation, the TCRbeta library received unique molecular identifiers. Each CDR3 protein is one row after TCRdb ran MiXCR on the PCR reads. This table has approximately 390,000 distinct CDR3 sequences, 9.5% to 13% appearing once. Sequencing used PBMCs from the stem cell graft donor, obtained from the stem cell graft. These TCRs come from a human donor who donated a stem cell graft to a child with acute myeloid leukemia.

This clonotype was observed a handful of times. The rearrangement links TRBV5-1 to TRBJ1-5; a weak D match, TRBD1 (6 bases). This CDR3 spans 15 amino acids. CDR1 is SGHRS, CDR2 YFSETQ, per germline. Trimming took off 0 bases at V and 3 bases at J, with 10 bases between the two ends. The CDR3 spells CASSLDGQLNQPQHF. The CDR3 region has the DNA TGCGCCAGCAGCTTGGATGGACAGCTCAATCAGCCCCAGCATTTT.

The CDR3 nucleotides read TGTGCCAGCAACGCGCCGGGACAGGGGGAGGACGAGCAGTACGTC. This sequence encodes CASNAPGQGEDEQYV. This chain joins TRBV7-9 and TRBJ2-7; TRBD1 matches at 11 bases. The V gene end was trimmed by 7 bases and the J gene end by 5 bases; junction bases not matched to a gene: 10. Germline-derived CDR1 and CDR2 are SEHNR and FQNEAQ (reference sequence). The CDR3 spans 15 residues.

The J gene is TRBJ1-4, the V gene TRBV7-2, with D unresolved. Germline V gene data show CDR1 as SGHTA and CDR2 as FQGNSA. Between the trimmed V and J ends, which lost 4 bases and 8 bases, there was a span of 11 bases. The CDR3 sequence is 13 residues long. The CDR3 is CASSSRAFEKLFF. In DNA, the CDR3 is TGTGCCAGCAGCTCGCGGGCCTTCGAAAAACTGTTTTTT.

This clonotype came up many times. This rearrangement joins TRBV18 to TRBJ2-7; 12 bases fit TRBD1. Germline V gene lookup returns CDR1 KGHSH and CDR2 LQKENI. There are 17 residues in the CDR3. The ends lost 3 bases at V and 7 bases at J; junction bases unmatched: 13. The CDR3 DNA sequence: TGTGCCAGCTCACCGAGTCTACCGGGACAGGGGGCGTCGGAGCAGTACTTC. Protein sequence: CASSPSLPGQGASEQYF.

On this clonotype: A much bigger clone sits one base away, suggesting this may be a read error. The chain links TRBV5-1 to TRBJ2-2, with D possibly being TRBD1 or TRBD2 (5 bases each). Germline V CDR1 and CDR2: SGHRS, YFSETQ. This CDR3 has 15 residues. CDR3 in amino acids: CASSLAQGATGELLF. The CDR3 DNA follows: TGCGCCAGCAGCTTGGCCCAGGGCGCCACCGGGGAGCTGCTTTTT. The full variable domain, its missing parts supplied by reference TRBV5-1 and TRBJ2-2, is KAGVTQTPRYLIKTRGQQVTLSCSPISGHRSVSWYQQTPGQGLQFLFEYFSETQRNKGNFPGRFSGRQFSNSRSEMNVSTLELGDSALYLCASSLAQGATGELLFGEGSRLTVL.

This clonotype was seen a few times. The genes are TRBV29-1 and TRBJ2-4, with D possibly being TRBD2 (6 bases). Germline values: CDR1 SQVTM, CDR2 ANQGSEA. V was cut by 4 bases and J by 3 bases, with 13 bases left in between. The CDR3 runs to 14 residues. The CDR3 spells CSVVRREGKNIQYF. In DNA, the CDR3 is TGCAGCGTTGTGCGGAGGGAAGGCAAAAACATTCAGTACTTC.

Worth noting for this clonotype: Compared with germline, one end of the junction differs, possibly owing to a read error. The rearrangement links TRBV20-1 to TRBJ2-3; D gene unclear. The CDR3 consists of 10 residues. Germline V gene sequence: CDR1 DFQATT, CDR2 SNEGSKA (reference sequence). The CDR3 DNA follows: TGCACTGCTAGAGATTCTGGGCAGTATTTT. It encodes CTARDSGQYF.